Below are 5 T cell receptor beta chains sequenced from a single sample in a study of tumor and adjacent non-tumor tissue in lung cancer (dated by TCRdb to the late 2010s). The protocol used for the library was multiplex PCR. Data came from an Illumina HiSeq 2500. Following protocols modified from ARM-PCR, the researchers constructed TCRbeta libraries through three rounds of nested PCR with primers (Table S4). TCRdb reprocessing: public reads trimmed at Q25 with fastp, clones called with MiXCR, in-frame beta chains kept. Each entry is one CDR3 protein sequence, shown with its most common DNA and genes. The sample table records 70,000 to 90,000 distinct CDR3 sequences; around 74% of these occur just once. Jointly, the top ten make up more than 10% of the sample. RNA was isolated from bulk, unsorted tissue, and RNA quality was assessed with a NanoDrop ND-1000 and an Agilent 2100. The sequencing input was lung tumor tissue. The receptor set was obtained from a woman aged 45-60 years with non-small cell lung cancer.

On this clonotype itself: Sequence at one end of the junction differs from germline and may be a read error. The J gene is TRBJ1-6, the V gene TRBV7-9; TRBD1 is a possible D gene (6 bases). The CDR3 extends over 17 amino acids. Germline lookup yields CDR1 SEHNR and CDR2 FQNEAQ (reference sequence). The CDR3 loop reads CAISKGQWARIDSPLHF. CDR3 coding DNA: TGTGCCATCAGCAAAGGACAGTGGGCGCGAATAGATTCACCCCTCCACTTT.

Remarks on this clonotype: A read error may produce the germline difference seen at one junction end. The rearrangement joins TRBV19 to TRBJ1-5, with a possible D match to TRBD1 (5 bases). There are 15 residues in the CDR3. In germline, CDR1 is LNHDA, CDR2 SQIVND (reference sequence). The CDR3 DNA reads TGTCCCAGTAGTTTACAGGCTAACCAGGATCAGCCCCAGCATTTT. It codes for CPSSLQANQDQPQHF.

Points on this clonotype: A much larger clone is a single base away; this may be a read error. The chain combines TRBV28 with TRBJ2-5, with D uncertain. CDR3 size: 11 residues. Looked up from germline, CDR1 is MDHEN and CDR2 is SYDVKM. As DNA, the CDR3 is TGTACCAGCAGTCCCCAAGAGACCCAGTACTTC. It codes for CTSSPQETQYF.

Turning to this clonotype: An end of the junction differs from the germline gene, which may be a read error. DNA of the CDR3: TGCGCTAGCAGCTTGGTGGGGACTACTGAAGCTCTCTTT. Translating it yields CASSLVGTTEALF. This sequence joins TRBV5-1 and TRBJ1-1, with a possible D match to TRBD1 (5 bases). The CDR3 runs to 13 residues. Germline CDR1 SGHRS, CDR2 YFSETQ.

As concerns this clonotype: Germline and junction disagree at one end, which may indicate a read error. V gene TRBV12-5 combines with J gene TRBJ2-2; perhaps D is TRBD1 or TRBD2 (5 bases each). Germline V gene data show CDR1 as LGHNT and CDR2 as FRNRAP. This CDR3 contains 16 residues. Here the CDR3 DNA reads TGTGCTTGTGGCCTTTCTCATGTGGGGCCCACCGGGGAACTGTTTTTT. Translation gives CACGLSHVGPTGELFF.